This TCR beta chain was profiled in a study of blood T cell repertoires in COVID-19. The wider study: Nucleic acid was either cDNA or gDNA, and it came from T cells, B-cell-depleted T cells, or PBMCs.

CDR3 length: 13 residues. CDR1 SGHTA and CDR2 FQGNSA come from the germline V gene. Trimming took off 1 base at V and 8 bases at J, with 11 bases between the two ends. In the original workflow: Amplification of reference gene primers was used by the study to estimate nucleated cell counts. Data came from immunoSEQ multiplex PCR; TCRdb stores just in-frame clones and leaves some out. Clone size and V and J calls were adopted from that table, with D and trimming inferred from the DNA. The table shows about 46,000 clones, with over 80% occurring only once. Input material: peripheral blood. This clonotype originated in a human donor in a cohort sampled during active COVID-19. This chain joins TRBV7-2 and TRBJ1-1; possible D gene TRBD1, 5 bases. The CDR3 sequence is CASSLVPQGEAFF. CDR3 in DNA: TGTGCCAGCAGCTTAGTTCCGCAGGGCGAAGCTTTCTTT.